This TCR beta chain was profiled in a study of radiotherapy plus CTLA-4 blockade in lung cancer. About this clone itself: The antigen remains undetermined.

Trimming removed 3 bases from V and 7 bases from J, with 10 bases in between. The germline gives CDR1 MNHEY, CDR2 SMNVEV (reference sequence). This CDR3 is 13 amino acids long. The repertoire was sequenced with immunoSEQ multiplex PCR; TCRdb's copy has only in-frame clones and lacks some. Found here are about 77,000 clones, less than 85% of them singletons; the top ten hold roughly 9.8%. General observations from the study: Tumor-derived TCR clones expanded in blood after radiotherapy plus ipilimumab. Increased serum interferon-beta after radiation also reportedly predicted response strongly.

The V gene is TRBV27, the J gene TRBJ2-1; tentatively, D is TRBD2 (6 bases). The receptor comes from a human donor with non-small cell lung cancer whose response to radiotherapy plus ipilimumab could not be evaluated. Specimen: peripheral blood, collected from a patient treated with radiotherapy plus ipilimumab. CDR3 nucleotides: TGTGCCAGCAGTTTTTTAGCGGATAATGAGCAGTTCTTC. This translates into CASSFLADNEQFF.